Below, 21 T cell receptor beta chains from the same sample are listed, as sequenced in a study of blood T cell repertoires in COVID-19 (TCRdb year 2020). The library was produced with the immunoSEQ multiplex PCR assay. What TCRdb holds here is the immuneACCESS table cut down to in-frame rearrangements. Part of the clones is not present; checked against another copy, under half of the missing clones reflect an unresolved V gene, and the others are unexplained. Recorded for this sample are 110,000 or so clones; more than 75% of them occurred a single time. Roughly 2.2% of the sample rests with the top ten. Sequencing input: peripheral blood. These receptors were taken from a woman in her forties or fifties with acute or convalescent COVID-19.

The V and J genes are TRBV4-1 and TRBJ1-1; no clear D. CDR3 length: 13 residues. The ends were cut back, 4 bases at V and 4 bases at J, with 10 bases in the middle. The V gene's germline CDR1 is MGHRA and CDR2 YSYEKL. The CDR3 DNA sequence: TGCGCCAGCAGCCTCCAGACAACCACTGAAGCTTTCTTT. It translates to CASSLQTTTEAFF.

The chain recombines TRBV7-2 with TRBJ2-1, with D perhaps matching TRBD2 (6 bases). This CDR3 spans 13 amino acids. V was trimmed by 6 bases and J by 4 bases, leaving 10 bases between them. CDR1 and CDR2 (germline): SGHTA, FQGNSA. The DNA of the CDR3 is TGTGCCAGCAGAACCGGAGGGTACAATGAGCAGTTCTTC. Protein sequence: CASRTGGYNEQFF.

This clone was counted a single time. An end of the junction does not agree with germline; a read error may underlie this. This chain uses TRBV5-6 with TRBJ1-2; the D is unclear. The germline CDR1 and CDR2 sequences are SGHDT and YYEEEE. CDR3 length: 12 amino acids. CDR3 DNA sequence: TGTGCCAGCAGCTGGGGAGAACGGTTTACGCCCTTC. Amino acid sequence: CASSWGERFTPF.

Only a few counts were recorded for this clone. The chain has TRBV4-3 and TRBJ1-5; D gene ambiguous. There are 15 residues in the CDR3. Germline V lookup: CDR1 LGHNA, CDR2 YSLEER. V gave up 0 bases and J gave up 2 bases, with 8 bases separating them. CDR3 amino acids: CASSQDAGGNQPQHF. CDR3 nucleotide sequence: TGCGCCAGCAGCCAAGATGCCGGGGGCAATCAGCCCCAGCATTTT.

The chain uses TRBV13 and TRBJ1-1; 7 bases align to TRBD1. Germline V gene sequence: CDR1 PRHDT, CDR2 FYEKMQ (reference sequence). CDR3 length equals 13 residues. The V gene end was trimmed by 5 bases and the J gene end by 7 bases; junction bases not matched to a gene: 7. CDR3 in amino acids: CASSPHRGGEAFF. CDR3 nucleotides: TGTGCCAGCAGCCCCCACAGGGGAGGTGAAGCTTTCTTT. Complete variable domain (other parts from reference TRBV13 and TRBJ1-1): AAGVIQSPRHLIKEKRETATLKCYPIPRHDTVYWYQQGPGQDPQFLISFYEKMQSDKGSIPDRFSAQQFSDYHSELNMSSLELGDSALYFCASSPHRGGEAFFGQGTRLTVV.

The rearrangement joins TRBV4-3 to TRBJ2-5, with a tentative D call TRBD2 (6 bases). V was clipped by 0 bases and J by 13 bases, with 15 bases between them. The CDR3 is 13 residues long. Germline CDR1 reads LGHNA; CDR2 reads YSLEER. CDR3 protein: CASSQDVGGGWYF. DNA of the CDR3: TGCGCCAGCAGCCAAGATGTGGGGGGTGGTTGGTACTTC.

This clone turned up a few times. In DNA form, the CDR3 reads TGTGCCAGCAGGCCCCGGGACAGGGGGCTGGGGCCTGAAGCTTTCTTT. Residues: CASRPRDRGLGPEAFF. This rearrangement joins TRBV11-2 to TRBJ1-1; 12 bases fit TRBD1. With V trimmed by 6 bases and J by 6 bases, 11 bases remained unmatched. Germline V gene sequence: CDR1 SGHAT, CDR2 FQNNGV. This CDR3 has 16 amino acids.

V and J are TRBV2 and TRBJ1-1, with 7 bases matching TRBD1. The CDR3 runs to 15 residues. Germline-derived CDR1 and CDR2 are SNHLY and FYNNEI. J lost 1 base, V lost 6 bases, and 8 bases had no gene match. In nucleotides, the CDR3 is TGTGCCAGCAGCGGAACGGGACAGAAGAACACTGAAGCTTTCTTT. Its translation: CASSGTGQKNTEAFF.

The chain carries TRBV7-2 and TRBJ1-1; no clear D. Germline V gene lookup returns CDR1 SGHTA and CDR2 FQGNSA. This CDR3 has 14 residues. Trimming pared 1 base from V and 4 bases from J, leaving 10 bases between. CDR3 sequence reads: CASSLVTGGTEAFF. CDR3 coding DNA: TGTGCCAGCAGCTTAGTTACCGGTGGCACTGAAGCTTTCTTT.

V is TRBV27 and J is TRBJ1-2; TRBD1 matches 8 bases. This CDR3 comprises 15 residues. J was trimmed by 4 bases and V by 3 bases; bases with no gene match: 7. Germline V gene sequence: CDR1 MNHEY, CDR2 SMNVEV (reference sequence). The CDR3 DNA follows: TGTGCCAGCAGTTTGGGACAGGTTGGCCCCTATGGCTACACCTTC. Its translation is CASSLGQVGPYGYTF.

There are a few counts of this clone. This chain's CDR3 is CASSWDPGNYGYTF. DNA for the CDR3: TGTGCCAGCAGCTGGGATCCAGGGAACTATGGCTACACCTTC. The rearrangement links TRBV5-4 to TRBJ1-2, with a possible D match to TRBD1 (5 bases). The V end lost 3 bases, the J end lost 2 bases, and 11 bases lay between the germline ends. The CDR3 runs 14 residues. Germline CDR1 is SGHNT and CDR2 is YYREEE (reference sequence).

DNA of the CDR3: TGTGCCAGCAGTGCCCCGGCAGGGGGTACCGGCAATCAGCCCCAGCATTTT. It translates to CASSAPAGGTGNQPQHF. This chain uses TRBV28 with TRBJ1-5, with 7 nucleotides matching TRBD1. In germline, CDR1 is MDHEN, CDR2 SYDVKM. The V segment lost 5 bases and the J segment 2 bases; nucleotides outside the gene matches: 12. The CDR3 runs to 17 residues.

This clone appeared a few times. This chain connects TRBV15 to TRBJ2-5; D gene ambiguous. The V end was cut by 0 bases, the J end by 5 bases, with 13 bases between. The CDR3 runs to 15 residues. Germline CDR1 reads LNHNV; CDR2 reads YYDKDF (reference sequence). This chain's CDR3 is CATSRDRGPRETQYF. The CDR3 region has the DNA TGTGCCACCAGCAGAGATCGTGGGCCCCGGGAGACCCAGTACTTC.

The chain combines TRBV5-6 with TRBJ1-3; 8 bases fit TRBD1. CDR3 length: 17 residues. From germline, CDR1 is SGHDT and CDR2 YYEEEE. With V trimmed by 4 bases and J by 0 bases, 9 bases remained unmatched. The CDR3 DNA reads TGTGCCAGCAGCGGCAGAGGACAGGGCCCCTCTGGAAACACCATATATTTT. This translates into CASSGRGQGPSGNTIYF.

Here the CDR3 reads CASTPTSGRRVHTQYF. The CDR3 nucleotides are TGTGCCAGTACCCCGACTAGCGGGAGACGAGTTCATACGCAGTATTTT. The rearrangement links TRBV19 to TRBJ2-3; 12 bases fit TRBD2. This CDR3 contains 16 residues. Losses at the gene ends were 7 bases for V and 7 bases for J; bases not matched to a gene: 12. Germline lookup yields CDR1 LNHDA and CDR2 SQIVND (reference sequence).

The CDR3 coding sequence is TGTGCCAGCAGCAGAAGATCCAATCTGAACACTGAAGCTTTCTTT. Its translation: CASSRRSNLNTEAFF. The chain is built from TRBV6-5 and TRBJ1-1; unclear D gene. The germline V and J ends were trimmed by 6 bases and 0 bases, with 14 bases remaining between them. Germline V gene data show CDR1 as MNHEY and CDR2 as SVGAGI. The CDR3 has 15 amino acids.

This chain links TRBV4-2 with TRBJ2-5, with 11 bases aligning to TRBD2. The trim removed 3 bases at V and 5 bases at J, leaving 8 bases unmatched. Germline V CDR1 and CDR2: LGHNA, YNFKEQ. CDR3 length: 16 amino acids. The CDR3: CASSHGVAGGPETQYF. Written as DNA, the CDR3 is TGTGCCAGCAGCCACGGGGTAGCGGGGGGGCCGGAGACCCAGTACTTC.

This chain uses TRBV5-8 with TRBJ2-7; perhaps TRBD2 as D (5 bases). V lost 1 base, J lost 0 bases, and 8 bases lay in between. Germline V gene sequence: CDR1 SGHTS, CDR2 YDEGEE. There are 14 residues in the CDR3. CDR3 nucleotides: TGTGCCAGCAGCTTGACCGGGATCTCCTACGAGCAGTACTTC. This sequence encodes CASSLTGISYEQYF.

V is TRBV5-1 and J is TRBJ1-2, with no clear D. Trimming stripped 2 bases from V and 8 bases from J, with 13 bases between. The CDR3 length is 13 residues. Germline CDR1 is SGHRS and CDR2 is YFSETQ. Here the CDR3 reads CASSFYREVGYTF. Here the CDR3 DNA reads TGCGCCAGCAGCTTCTATAGGGAGGTCGGCTACACCTTC.

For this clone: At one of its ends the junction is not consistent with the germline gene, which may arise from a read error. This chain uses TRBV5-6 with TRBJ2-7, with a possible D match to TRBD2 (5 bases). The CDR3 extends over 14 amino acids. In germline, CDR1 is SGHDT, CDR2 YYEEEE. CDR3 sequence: CASSLASLALQRQF. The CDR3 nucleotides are TGTGCCAGCAGCTTGGCCTCCCTAGCTCTTCAAAGGCAATTC.

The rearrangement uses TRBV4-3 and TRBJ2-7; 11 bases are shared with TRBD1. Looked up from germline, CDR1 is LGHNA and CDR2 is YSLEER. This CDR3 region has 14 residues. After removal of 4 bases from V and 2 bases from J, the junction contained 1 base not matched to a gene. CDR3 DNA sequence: TGCGCCAGCAGCCCGGGACAGGGGGCCTACGAGCAGTACTTC. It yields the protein CASSPGQGAYEQYF.